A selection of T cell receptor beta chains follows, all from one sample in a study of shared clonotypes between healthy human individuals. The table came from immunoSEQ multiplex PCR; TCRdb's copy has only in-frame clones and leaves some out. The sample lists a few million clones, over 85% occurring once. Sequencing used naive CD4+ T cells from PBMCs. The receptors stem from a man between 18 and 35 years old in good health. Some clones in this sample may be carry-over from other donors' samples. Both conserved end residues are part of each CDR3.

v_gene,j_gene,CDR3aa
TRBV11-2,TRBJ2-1,CASSLVGGDYSYNEQFF
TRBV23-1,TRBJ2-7,CASSQALVRAYTAGYEQYF
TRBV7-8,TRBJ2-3,CASSYGGGRADTQYF
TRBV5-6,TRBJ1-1,CASSPGDAGWATEAFF
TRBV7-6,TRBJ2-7,CASSLALAGARPYEQYF
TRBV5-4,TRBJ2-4,CASSLMDGNIQYF
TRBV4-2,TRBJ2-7,CASSQDTETRRYEQYF
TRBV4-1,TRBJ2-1,CASSPPGTSAFYNEQFF
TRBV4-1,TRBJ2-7,CASSPYSGRAIGEQYF
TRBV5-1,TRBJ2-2,CASSFVTGSGELFF
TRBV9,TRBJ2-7,CASSPLTSGFYEQYF
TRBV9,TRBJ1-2,CASSIYYGYTF
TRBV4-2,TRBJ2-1,CASSPVGTSGNILVYNEQFF
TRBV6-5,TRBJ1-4,CASSYQSGGTNEKLFF
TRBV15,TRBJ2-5,CATMPLGVETQYF
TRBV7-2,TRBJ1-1,CASSFDRGGTEAFF
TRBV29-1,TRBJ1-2,CSVVQGGSGYTF
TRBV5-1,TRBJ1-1,CASSSTGAAGEAFF
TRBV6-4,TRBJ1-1,CASSDSYLQEAGNTEAFF
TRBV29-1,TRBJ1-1,CSVEVLGTAEAFF
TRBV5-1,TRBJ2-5,CASRQIAGRQETQYF
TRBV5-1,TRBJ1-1,CASTRPDSGNTEAFF
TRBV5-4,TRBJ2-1,CASSSPGLAGDNEQFF
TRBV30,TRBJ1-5,CAWSVGRGHQPQHF
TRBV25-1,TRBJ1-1,CASSESLGPDTEAFF
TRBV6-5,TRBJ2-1,CASSSPGNNEQFF
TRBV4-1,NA,CASSQARASRGSYEQYF
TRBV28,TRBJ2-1,CASSSGAGGPYNEQFF
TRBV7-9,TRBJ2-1,CASWDGLAGGNEQFF
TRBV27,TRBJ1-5,CASSLGRGGHNQPQHF
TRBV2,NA,CASSEGRRGEQYF
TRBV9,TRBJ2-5,CASSLTGTSGRGDAETQYF
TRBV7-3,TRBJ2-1,CASSLTSGQEQFF
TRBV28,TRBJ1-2,CASSIRTVYGYTF
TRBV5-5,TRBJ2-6,CASSSQGISGANVLTF
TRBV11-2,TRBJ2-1,CASRGTGTYNEQFF
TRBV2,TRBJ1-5,CASRDDSGNQPQHF
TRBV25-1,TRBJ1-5,CASSEWSGAPQHF
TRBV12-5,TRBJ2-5,CASQGGSQETQYF
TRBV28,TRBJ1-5,CASSFRVVSNQPQHF
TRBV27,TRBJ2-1,CASSPLVRGEQFF
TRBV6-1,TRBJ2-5,CASSDSSRAGRHETQYF
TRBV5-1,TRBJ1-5,CASSWGDNSNQPQHF
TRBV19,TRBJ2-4,CASNPGAKNIQYF
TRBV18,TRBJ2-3,CASSGETGVTDTQYF
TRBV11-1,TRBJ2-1,CASSLLRHGNEQLF
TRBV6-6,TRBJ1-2,CASSDNGYGYTF
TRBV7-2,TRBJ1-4,CASSTTGTADMAKLFF
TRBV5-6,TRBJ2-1,CASSLVGGNEQFF
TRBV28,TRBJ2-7,CASRPTGLTREQYF
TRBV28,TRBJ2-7,CASTVSGGITYEQYF
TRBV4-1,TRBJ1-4,CASSQVGLTANEKLFF
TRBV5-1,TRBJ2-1,CASSYGLADYNEQFF
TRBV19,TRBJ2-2,CASSRDGQGKETGELFF
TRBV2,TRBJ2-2,CASSELTSYTGELFF
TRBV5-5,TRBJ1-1,CASSLLGRGSTEAFF
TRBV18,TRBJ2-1,CASSPNSGTLEQFF